This TCR beta chain originates from a study of OX40 agonist ivuxolimab in advanced cancers. Background on the whole study: Ivuxolimab was a fully human IgG2 agonistic monoclonal antibody targeting the costimulatory receptor OX40 (CD134). Intravenous ivuxolimab was administered to patients every 2 weeks at six dose levels: 0.01, 0.1, 0.3, 1.5, 3 and 10 mg/kg. Among the approximately 54 dose-escalation patients, around 19 had hepatocellular carcinoma, roughly 15 melanoma, 9 renal cell carcinoma and 9 head and neck cancer. A male proportion of roughly 80% and a mean age of 60 years, ranging from 23 to 79, were recorded for the dose-escalation cohort. Patients were allowed to have had prior anti-PD-1, anti-PD-L1 or anti-CTLA-4 therapy, and roughly 40% of the dose-escalation patients had been treated with checkpoint inhibitors. Three dose-escalation patients achieved partial responses, one with hepatocellular carcinoma and two with cutaneous melanoma. The purpose of peripheral TCRbeta sequencing was to test whether ivuxolimab changed TCR sequence diversity and led to clonal T-cell expansion. The paper describes the monotherapy dose-escalation part (N ≈ 52 patients) of the phase I trial of ivuxolimab.

The trial excluded patients who had a history of autoimmune disease or were on systemic immunosuppression. Peripheral blood for TCR sequencing was collected from all dose cohorts at baseline, on cycle 4 day 1, and on cycle 7 day 1. The samples were drawn from a first-in-human, open-label, multicenter phase I dose-escalation trial of ivuxolimab. The trial enrolled adults with locally advanced or metastatic head and neck squamous cell, hepatocellular, melanoma or renal cell carcinoma. Before TCR sequencing, CD4+ T cells and CD8+ T cells were sorted from peripheral blood as separate populations. In its sample, this clone was seen once. The antigen this receptor binds is unknown. No base quality information exists; no much larger clone differs at one position. The study at large found these results: Clonal expansion of both CD4+ and CD8+ blood T cells was observed from baseline to week 6 at doses 0.1 to 3.0 mg/kg. The antigen specificity of the peripheral T cells that underwent clonal expansion was not determined. Low levels of normalized T-cell clonal expansion were also seen in some patients who did not respond. After ivuxolimab, more expanded clones were found on average in CD8+ T cells than in CD4+ T cells. In the 0.1-3.0 mg/kg groups, partial responders had among the lowest normalized peripheral clonal expansion, particularly in CD8+ T cells.

V loses 5 bases at its end and J loses 2 bases; junction bases beyond the gene matches: 5. Sequences MNHNY (CDR1) and SVGAGI (CDR2) are obtained from the germline V gene (reference sequence). Its CDR3 holds 14 amino acids, cysteine through phenylalanine. This entry keeps only the CDR3 DNA: 42 bases, framed from base 1. Genomic DNA was extracted from sorted cells for sequencing of the TCRbeta CDR3 region. TCRbeta CDR3 regions were sequenced using the immunoSEQ Assay. TCRdb carries this immuneACCESS record with in-frame sequences only. Its versions omit some clonotypes, under half of them owing to an unresolved V gene in the studies checked, with the rest unexplained. This sample is represented by some 25,000 clones; 88% of them were singletons. The ten largest account for more than 9% of the sample.

Sequenced here: CD4+ or CD8+ T cells sorted from blood, sampled in a trial of the OX40 agonist ivuxolimab. The sequence was collected from an adult with an advanced solid tumor such as melanoma, head and neck, liver or kidney cancer. In this chain, TRBV6-6 is recombined with TRBJ2-7, with 8 bases in between that match TRBD1. This receptor has the CDR3 CASSRRQGPYEQYF. The nucleotides read TGTGCCAGCAGTCGTCGACAGGGGCCCTACGAGCAGTACTTC.